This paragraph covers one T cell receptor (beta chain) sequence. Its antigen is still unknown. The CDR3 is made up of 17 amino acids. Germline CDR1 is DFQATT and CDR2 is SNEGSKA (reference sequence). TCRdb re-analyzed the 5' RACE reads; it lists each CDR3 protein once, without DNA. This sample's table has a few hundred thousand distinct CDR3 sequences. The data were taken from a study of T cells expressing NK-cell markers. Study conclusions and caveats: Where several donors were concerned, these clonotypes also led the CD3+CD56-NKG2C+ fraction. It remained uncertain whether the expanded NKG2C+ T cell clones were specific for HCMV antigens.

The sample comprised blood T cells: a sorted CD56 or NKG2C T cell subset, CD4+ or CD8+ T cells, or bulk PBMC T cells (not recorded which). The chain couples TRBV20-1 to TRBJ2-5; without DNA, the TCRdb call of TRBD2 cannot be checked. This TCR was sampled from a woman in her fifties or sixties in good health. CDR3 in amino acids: CSAIGLTSGRRGETQYF.